The subject of this entry is one TCR beta chain. The source of the sample is a study of blood T cell repertoires in COVID-19. The repertoire was sequenced with immunoSEQ multiplex PCR; TCRdb's copy has only in-frame clones and lacks some. This sample has 200,000 or so clones; more than 75% occur once, and the top ten carry 4% to 4.5%. Material for sequencing was peripheral blood. The receptor's source is a man in his fifties with acute or convalescent COVID-19.

In DNA form, the CDR3 reads TGTGCCATCAGTGTAACAGGGGGCCTGGGTGACTATGGCTACACCTTC. This gives the protein CAISVTGGLGDYGYTF. The chain combines TRBV10-3 with TRBJ1-2, with 9 bases identical to TRBD1. Germline CDR1 is ENHRY and CDR2 is SYGVKD. This CDR3 spans 16 amino acids. The V segment lost 4 bases and the J segment 3 bases; nucleotides outside the gene matches: 9.